This T cell receptor (beta chain) was observed in a study of blood T cell repertoires in COVID-19 (dated by TCRdb to 2019 to 2021). The study in broad terms: Samples covering the acute and convalescent phases of COVID-19 were provided by collaborators in the United States, Italy and Spain. The material from the prospective study consisted of cDNA or gDNA derived from T cells, B-cell-depleted T cells, or PBMCs. The sample metadata nearly always contained a de-identified subject ID, COVID-19 status, age in years and sex. Samples came from the ongoing ImmuneRACE study (first 160 participants) plus 1,254 subjects from 6 global collaborators. Subjects who had been exposed to COVID-19, were actively infected with it, or had recovered from it provided the deeply sampled blood TCRbeta repertoires that made up the dataset. The repertoires were made available in a free public database intended to serve as a resource for research on the immune response to SARS-CoV-2. Where HLA class I and class II types were available, the types were taken from metadata supplied by the sample provider, not from assay-based typing. What the work shows at the level of the full study, not this receptor alone: Clinical and demographic metadata were provided uncurated, with the amount varying by source and participant.

Looking up the germline V gene (reference sequence) yields CDR1 LNHDA and CDR2 SQIVND. V is trimmed back by 2 bases and J by 5 bases, and the junction contains 2 bases that no gene match accounts for. From cysteine to phenylalanine, the CDR3 is 14 amino acids long. Only the CDR3 region is kept as DNA, spanning 42 bases read in frame from base 1. Worth noting for this clone: Which antigen it targets is not known. Qualities for individual bases were not recorded, and no much larger clone is one base off.

TCRbeta CDR3 regions were amplified from genomic DNA using the immunoSEQ Assay, a bias-controlled multiplex PCR. The authors processed their data as follows. Nucleated cell counts per sample were estimated from amplification of reference gene primers within the assay. Sequence reads were collapsed and filtered to measure the absolute abundance of every unique TCRbeta CDR3 rearrangement. Productive Simpson clonality was computed per sample as the square root of Simpson's diversity index over productive rearrangements. TCRdb mirrors the immuneACCESS table, restricted to in-frame sequences. Some clones are absent from its copies; in checked studies, under half trace to an unresolved V gene, and the reason for the others is unknown. V and J calls and clone size are as listed in that table; D and trimming were resolved from the DNA. A total of some 240,000 clones appear in this sample, around 82% of them only once. Jointly, the top ten make up about 3.4% of the sample.

Participants in the prospective study were enrolled through a virtual design, were aged roughly 18 to 100 years, and lived in approximately 25 United States geographic areas. In the prospective study, participants were assigned to cohorts based on the clinical history participants reported in a screening survey and a study questionnaire. Recovered participants in ImmuneRACE Cohort 3 were defined by two consecutive negative NP/OP PCR tests, clearance by a healthcare professional, or resolution of symptoms. Each participant in the prospective study had whole blood, serum and a nasopharyngeal or oropharyngeal swab collected by mobile phlebotomists. Over a roughly two-month period, participants in the prospective study had the option of providing additional blood draws and questionnaires. Blood samples from the prospective study were shipped frozen or at room temperature prior to DNA extraction.

Sequencing was performed on PBMCs or T cells enriched from blood (not recorded which). The source is a man between 45 and 60 years old who had recovered from COVID-19. The chain couples TRBV19 to TRBJ1-5; TRBD1 fits 8 bases in the junction. The CDR3 protein is CASSITQGDQPQHF. The sequence in DNA is TGTGCCAGTAGTATAACACAGGGGGATCAGCCCCAGCATTTT.